This T cell receptor (beta chain) was captured in a study of CD8 T cell repertoires and HIV-1 epitope variants. Study-level background: An uncultured baseline aliquot held 1M T cells.

Clones were read by immunoSEQ multiplex PCR, and TCRdb kept only the in-frame ones, dropping some. Of about 3,200 clones listed, 69% are singletons. The table lists this clone with a count of one. The antigen is not known. Germline-derived CDR1 and CDR2 are SGHNT and YYREEE (reference sequence). The CDR3 runs 15 residues. Trimming cost V 4 bases and J 7 bases; bases outside gene matches: 10. The sequenced sample consisted of cultured CD8+ T cells derived from PBMCs. The sequence derives from a male donor with HIV. The genes are TRBV5-4 and TRBJ2-7, with 11 bases identical to TRBD1. This chain's CDR3 is CASSAPGQGGWEQYF. CDR3 sequence (DNA): TGTGCCAGCAGCGCCCCGGGACAGGGGGGCTGGGAGCAGTACTTC.